The clone carrying this T cell receptor beta chain was seen a handful of times. TCRdb analysed the reads with MiXCR anew, one entry per CDR3 protein. Of about 490,000 distinct CDR3 sequences listed, 26% are singletons. This sample was taken from a study of T cell repertoires in cytomegalovirus infection. V shed 3 bases and J shed 5 bases, with 8 bases lying between them. The CDR3 has 13 amino acids. CDR1 and CDR2 (germline): LNHDA, SQIVND (reference sequence). Sequenced: PBMCs. The sequence came from a human donor in good health (CMV status not recorded). Some clones in this sample may be carry-over from other donors' samples. The chain carries TRBV19 and TRBJ1-5; no clear D gene. CDR3 protein: CASSIQEYQPQHF. The CDR3 DNA follows: TGTGCCAGTAGTATTCAGGAGTATCAGCCCCAGCATTTT. Drawing the rest from reference TRBV19 and TRBJ1-5, the complete variable domain is DGGITQSPKYLFRKEGQNVTLSCEQNLNHDAMYWYRQDPGQGLRLIYYSQIVNDFQKGDIAEGYSVSREKKESFPLTVTSAQKNPTAFYLCASSIQEYQPQHFGDGTRLSIL.